A selection of T cell receptor beta chains follows, all from one sample in a study of tumor-infiltrating lymphocytes in localized non-small cell lung cancer. Sequencing was performed with immunoSEQ multiplex PCR; in TCRdb, only in-frame clones are kept and a portion is missing. The data show about 16,000 clones, 70% to 75% seen once. The sequenced material came from lung tumor tissue. The receptor source for this set is a human donor with non-small cell lung cancer. Each CDR3 is given with its conserved first and last residue. A D gene is named only where the DNA matches it firmly. Rows may omit the clone size; those that give it use once, few, many or a size class.

V: TRBV7-6; D: .; size: .; J: TRBJ2-2; DNA: TGTGCCAGCAGAGCCGACTATTCCACCGGGGAGCTGTTTTTT; CDR3: CASRADYSTGELFF
V: TRBV28; D: TRBD2; size: few; J: TRBJ2-5; DNA: TGTGCCAGCAGTTCCTGGACTAGCGGGTCCCAAGAGACCCAGTACTTC; CDR3: CASSSWTSGSQETQYF
V: TRBV5-6; D: TRBD2; size: .; J: TRBJ2-5; DNA: TGTGCCAGCAGCGCAGGCGGGGGGGCGGTGGAGACCCAGTACTTC; CDR3: CASSAGGGAVETQYF
V: TRBV7-2; D: .; size: once; J: TRBJ2-7; DNA: TGTGCCAGCAGCTATAGCGGAGTTCCCTACGAGCAGTACTTC; CDR3: CASSYSGVPYEQYF
V: TRBV5-1; D: TRBD1; size: .; J: TRBJ1-4; DNA: TGCGCCAGCAGCTCCGGACAGGAACTGTTTTTT; CDR3: CASSSGQELFF
V: TRBV28; D: .; size: once; J: TRBJ1-2; DNA: TGTGCCAGCAGTTTTCAGGACTATGGCTACACCTTC; CDR3: CASSFQDYGYTF
V: TRBV11-1; D: .; size: .; J: TRBJ2-7; DNA: TGTGCCAGCAGCTTAACGGGTGACGGCGAGCAGTACTTC; CDR3: CASSLTGDGEQYF
V: TRBV5-5; D: .; size: few; J: TRBJ1-4; DNA: TGTGCCAGCAGCCGTGGAGATTCAACTAATGAAAAACTGTTTTTT; CDR3: CASSRGDSTNEKLFF
V: TRBV9; D: TRBD2; size: .; J: TRBJ2-2; DNA: TGTGCCAGCAGCCCACGACTAGCGGGAGGGCCGTTACCCGGGGAGCTGTTTTTT; CDR3: CASSPRLAGGPLPGELFF
V: TRBV27; D: TRBD1; size: .; J: TRBJ2-2; DNA: TGTGCCAGCAGTCCCGAGGACAGGTTCGCTGTCATCAACACCGGGGAGCTGTTTTTT; CDR3: CASSPEDRFAVINTGELFF
V: TRBV9; D: TRBD2; size: .; J: TRBJ2-5; DNA: TGTGCCAGCAGCTCTAGCCCTAGCGGGCCGCAAGAGACCCAGTACTTC; CDR3: CASSSSPSGPQETQYF
V: TRBV4-2; D: .; size: .; J: TRBJ1-1; DNA: TGTGCCAGCAGCTTGACCCAGGGAGAGACTGAAGCTTTCTTT; CDR3: CASSLTQGETEAFF
V: TRBV6-6; D: .; size: .; J: TRBJ2-7; DNA: TGTGCCAGCAGTTACTCCGCTTTGAGCTCCTACGAGCAGTACTTC; CDR3: CASSYSALSSYEQYF
V: TRBV29-1; D: .; size: few; J: TRBJ1-1; DNA: TGCAGCGTCGACGGTACAGGGATGGGCACTGAAGCTTTCTTT; CDR3: CSVDGTGMGTEAFF
V: TRBV4-1; D: .; size: .; J: TRBJ2-7; DNA: TGCGCCAGCAGCCCCCGGGACTGGTCCTACGAGCAGTACTTC; CDR3: CASSPRDWSYEQYF
V: TRBV6-5; D: .; size: .; J: TRBJ1-6; DNA: TGTGCCAGCAGCCCCGGGCAGACCTATAATTCACCCCTCCACTTT; CDR3: CASSPGQTYNSPLHF
V: TRBV2; D: TRBD1; size: .; J: TRBJ1-1; DNA: TGTGCCAGCAGCGGGACAGGGGGGAACACTGAAGCTTTCTTT; CDR3: CASSGTGGNTEAFF
V: TRBV4-1; D: .; size: .; J: TRBJ1-1; DNA: TGCGCCAGCAGCCTCTCGTTGACCGTGAACACTGAAGCTTTCTTT; CDR3: CASSLSLTVNTEAFF
V: TRBV27; D: TRBD2; size: few; J: TRBJ2-7; DNA: TGTGCCAGCAGAAGAATAACTAGCGGGAGGCCAACTGACGAGCAGTACTTC; CDR3: CASRRITSGRPTDEQYF
V: TRBV5-1; D: .; size: few; J: TRBJ2-2; DNA: TGCGCCAGCAGCTCCCCCCCCGGGGAGCTGTTTTTT; CDR3: CASSSPPGELFF
V: TRBV19; D: .; size: .; J: TRBJ2-3; DNA: TGTGCCAGTACGCGGGATTTCACAGATACGCAGTATTTT; CDR3: CASTRDFTDTQYF
V: TRBV2; D: .; size: .; J: TRBJ2-1; DNA: TGTGCCAGCAGTGTTAAGACCTACAATGAGCAGTTCTTC; CDR3: CASSVKTYNEQFF
V: TRBV10-2; D: .; size: few; J: TRBJ2-5; DNA: TGCGCCAGCAGTGAACAGGGAATGGAGGTGACCCAGTACTTC; CDR3: CASSEQGMEVTQYF
V: TRBV15; D: .; size: .; J: TRBJ2-4; DNA: TGTGCCACCAGCAGAGATAAGGAGGCAGCGAGTGGCAAAAACATTCAGTACTTC; CDR3: CATSRDKEAASGKNIQYF
V: TRBV2; D: .; size: medium-sized; J: TRBJ2-1; DNA: TGTGCCAGCAGTGTACTCGCGGGATTGAACAATGAGCAGTTCTTC; CDR3: CASSVLAGLNNEQFF
V: TRBV19; D: .; size: .; J: TRBJ2-5; DNA: TGTGCCAGTAGTCCAGGACAGTACCAAGAGACCCAGTACTTC; CDR3: CASSPGQYQETQYF
V: TRBV7-2; D: .; size: .; J: TRBJ2-2; DNA: TGTGCCAGCAGCTTAGTTCAGGGGATGCAAGGGGAGCTGTTTTTT; CDR3: CASSLVQGMQGELFF
V: TRBV27; D: TRBD2; size: .; J: TRBJ2-1; DNA: TGTGCCAGCAGTTTATATGGAGCGGGAGGTCTCCCCCGGGAGCAGTTCTTC; CDR3: CASSLYGAGGLPREQFF
V: TRBV29-1; D: .; size: .; J: TRBJ2-7; DNA: TGCAGCGCTGAGACATATTCCTACGAGCAGTACTTC; CDR3: CSAETYSYEQYF
V: TRBV5-1; D: .; size: .; J: TRBJ2-3; DNA: TGCGCCAGCAGCTTGGGGGAGTTAGGCACAGATACGCAGTATTTT; CDR3: CASSLGELGTDTQYF
V: TRBV9; D: TRBD2; size: few; J: TRBJ2-1; DNA: TGTGCCAGCAGCTTACTGGGACGGGGGGGCCTTGACGAGCAGTTCTTC; CDR3: CASSLLGRGGLDEQFF
V: TRBV29-1; D: TRBD2; size: .; J: TRBJ2-3; DNA: TGCAGCGTTGATGGGGTAGCGGGGACCAGCACAGATACGCAGTATTTT; CDR3: CSVDGVAGTSTDTQYF